This is a list of T cell receptor beta chains from one sample in a study of regulatory T cells in long-lasting Graves disease. TCRdb recomputed calls from the multiplex PCR reads with MiXCR, one row per CDR3 protein. The table shows about 530,000 distinct CDR3 sequences, with about 15% occurring only once. These same data were also listed under a study on T cells in Graves' hyperthyroidism and ophthalmopathy.

The sample was peripheral blood mononuclear cells (PBMCs), taken at new diagnosis, from a patient treated with antithyroid drugs. These TCRs come from a woman aged 35-60 years with Graves disease. Both conserved end residues are part of each CDR3. D genes are given only for firm matches. Clone size, where shown, is once, few, many, or a class for clones that have expanded.

TRBJ1-4 | TRBV5-1 | . | . | TGCGCCAGCAGCCCGGACCCCGGGAAATCTAATGAAAAACTGTTTTTT | CASSPDPGKSNEKLFF
TRBJ2-2 | TRBV27 | many | . | TGTGCCAGCAGTCACAGGGTGACCGGGGAGCTGTTTTTT | CASSHRVTGELFF
TRBJ2-7 | TRBV5-1 | few | TRBD1 | TGCGCCAGCAGCTGGGGGACAGGGCCCTACGAGCAGTACTTC | CASSWGTGPYEQYF
TRBJ2-7 | TRBV5-1 | . | . | TGCGCCAGCAGCTTTGGGGTTCAAGGGCGCGAGCAGTACTTC | CASSFGVQGREQYF
TRBJ1-5 | TRBV5-8 | many | . | TGTGCCAGCAGCTTGAACATTTATCAGCCCCAGCATTTT | CASSLNIYQPQHF
TRBJ2-5 | TRBV5-8 | few | . | TGTGCCAGCAGCTTGGGGTTGGCCTCACTGTACCAAGAGACCCAGTACTTC | CASSLGLASLYQETQYF
TRBJ2-7 | TRBV29-1 | few | . | TGCAGCGTTTGGGACGGTTTCGACGAGCAGTACTTC | CSVWDGFDEQYF
TRBJ1-1 | TRBV20-1 | many | . | TGCAGTGCGTTACCGGGGGTCATGAACACTGAAGCTTTCTTT | CSALPGVMNTEAFF
TRBJ2-7 | TRBV20-1 | . | . | TGCAGTGCTGGCGTCGGGACTGCCGAGCAGTACTTC | CSAGVGTAEQYF
TRBJ2-3 | TRBV6-1 | many | TRBD1 | TGTGCCAGCACCGCTACCGGGACAGGGACTGGCACAGATACGCAGTATTTT | CASTATGTGTGTDTQYF
TRBJ1-1 | TRBV15 | . | TRBD1 | TGTGCCACCAGCAGAAGCCCAGGGGGCCTGCGAGCTTTCTTT | CATSRSPGGLRAFF
TRBJ1-3 | TRBV7-8 | many | . | TGTGCCAGCATTGGTGATGGGGAAGCGACCATATATTTT | CASIGDGEATIYF
TRBJ1-5 | TRBV12-3/TRBV12-4 | many | . | TGTGCCAGCAGTTTAGAGGTAGGGGGAGACTACGGCGGTCAGCCCCAGCATTTT | CASSLEVGGDYGGQPQHF
TRBJ2-7 | TRBV5-1 | . | . | TGCGCCAGCAGCTTGGTGACCGGGTTAACCTACGAGCAGTACTTC | CASSLVTGLTYEQYF
TRBJ1-1 | TRBV5-1 | many | . | TGCGCCAGCAGCAGCTTGGGTGGTGACAGAGTAACTGAAGCTTTCTTT | CASSSLGGDRVTEAFF
TRBJ2-3 | TRBV4-1 | . | TRBD2 | TGCGCCAGCAGCCACGTTGGACTAGCGGGAGGAGATACGCAGTATTTT | CASSHVGLAGGDTQYF
TRBJ2-2 | TRBV10-1 | . | . | TGCGCCAGCAGGGGGAACAGCAACACCGGGGAGCTGTTTTTT | CASRGNSNTGELFF
TRBJ2-5 | TRBV6-5 | few | . | TGTGCCAGCAGTTACGGTCTACGTGGGGGGAAAGAGACCCAGTACTTC | CASSYGLRGGKETQYF
TRBJ2-7 | TRBV3-1 | . | TRBD1 | TGTGCCAGCAGCTCCGGACAGGGGGTTAGCGAGCAGTACTTC | CASSSGQGVSEQYF
TRBJ2-2 | TRBV6-2/TRBV6-3 | . | . | TGTGCCAGCAGGCCGATGCGGGACACCGGGGAGCTGTTTTTT | CASRPMRDTGELFF
TRBJ2-7 | TRBV7-2 | . | . | TGTGCCAGCAGCTTAGTAGGAACCCCGGGACCATCGGGGCAGTACTTC | CASSLVGTPGPSGQYF
TRBJ2-1 | TRBV19 | . | TRBD2 | TGTGCCAGTAGTATAGCGGGACTAGCGGGGGTGGGATACAATGAGCAGTTCTTC | CASSIAGLAGVGYNEQFF
TRBJ1-2 | TRBV24-1 | many | TRBD1 | TGTGCCACCAGTGGTACAGGGGACTATGGCTACACCTTC | CATSGTGDYGYTF